This passage covers 29 T cell receptor beta chains from one sample sequenced in a study of blood T cell repertoires in COVID-19. This table comes from immunoSEQ multiplex PCR, and its TCRdb copy is limited to in-frame clones, with some not included. The profile shows roughly 180,000 clones, 75% to 90% of them singletons. Sequencing was done on a sample of peripheral blood. The receptors were sampled from a woman aged 55-70 years with acute or convalescent COVID-19.

The CDR3 sequence: CASSQPGTGGKLFF. CDR3 sequence (DNA): TGTGCCAGCAGCCAGCCCGGGACAGGTGGAAAACTGTTTTTT. V is TRBV3-1 (or the pseudogene TRBV3-2) and J is TRBJ1-4, with TRBD1 matching over 8 bases. CDR3 length: 14 amino acids. Trimming cost V 3 bases and J 10 bases; bases outside gene matches: 7. Germline lookup yields CDR1 LGHDT and CDR2 YNNKEL (reference sequence).

The gene calls are TRBV5-5 and TRBJ1-1, with TRBD1 matching over 8 bases. V dropped 4 bases and J dropped 4; count of bases not matched to a gene: 9. CDR1 SGHKS and CDR2 YYEKEE come from the germline V gene (reference sequence). CDR3 length equals 15 residues. The CDR3 DNA reads as TGTGCCAGCAGCCCACTGCAGGGGGCTTTCACTGAAGCTTTCTTT. Protein sequence: CASSPLQGAFTEAFF.

The chain has TRBV10-3 and TRBJ2-1; maybe TRBD1 (5 bases). CDR3 length: 14 residues. Germline V CDR1 and CDR2: ENHRY, SYGVKD. The ends were cut back, 4 bases at V and 1 base at J, with 8 bases in the middle. Written as DNA, the CDR3 is TGTGCCATCAGTGGTCAGGGTTCCTACAATGAGCAGTTCTTC. It specifies CAISGQGSYNEQFF.

V and J are TRBV27 and TRBJ1-6; possibly TRBD1 for D (6 bases). Trimming removed 4 bases from V and 9 bases from J, with 16 bases in between. Germline V gene sequence: CDR1 MNHEY, CDR2 SMNVEV (reference sequence). The CDR3 loop spans 15 amino acids. The CDR3 sequence is CASSYGGGTGSPLHF. In DNA, the CDR3 is TGTGCCAGCAGTTATGGGGGGGGCACAGGTTCACCCCTCCACTTT.

This clone was counted a single time. CDR3 loop: CASSFGQGRFGSPLHF. The CDR3 DNA reads as TGTGCCAGCAGTTTTGGACAGGGGAGGTTTGGGTCACCCCTCCACTTT. The chain has TRBV27 and TRBJ1-6; 9 positions match TRBD1. The germline gives CDR1 MNHEY, CDR2 SMNVEV (reference sequence). The junction had 10 bases not matched to a gene; V was cut back by 3 bases and J by 10 bases. The CDR3 runs to 16 residues.

CDR3 in DNA: TGTGCCAGCAGCTCGCGGGACAATCAGCCCCAGCATTTT. It encodes CASSSRDNQPQHF. The J gene is TRBJ1-5, the V gene TRBV19; D gene ambiguous. Trimming pared 9 bases from V and 3 bases from J, leaving 12 bases between. This CDR3 is 13 amino acids long. Germline assignment: CDR1 LNHDA and CDR2 SQIVND (reference sequence).

This clone appeared a single time. This chain uses TRBV5-1 with TRBJ2-3, with TRBD2 matching over 8 bases. This CDR3 spans 14 amino acids. Germline V gives CDR1 SGHRS, CDR2 YFSETQ. The V segment lost 4 bases and the J segment 5 bases; nucleotides outside the gene matches: 6. The CDR3 region has the DNA TGCGCCAGCAGCCCTAGCGGGTGGGGAGATACGCAGTATTTT. Translating gives CASSPSGWGDTQYF.

This chain joins TRBV7-3 and TRBJ2-1, with no clear D. The germline V and J ends were trimmed by 1 base and 6 bases, with 7 bases remaining between them. The germline CDR1 and CDR2 sequences are SGHTA and FQGTGA. The CDR3 length is 13 residues. CDR3 protein: CASSLSLRNEQFF. The CDR3 DNA follows: TGTGCCAGCAGCTTAAGCCTACGCAATGAGCAGTTCTTC. Full variable domain (outside the CDR3, taken from reference TRBV7-3 and TRBJ2-1): GAGVSQTPSNKVTEKGKYVELRCDPISGHTALYWYRQSLGQGPEFLIYFQGTGAADDSGLPNDRFFAVRPEGSVSTLKIQRTERGDSAVYLCASSLSLRNEQFFGPGTRLTVL.

This chain joins TRBV19 and TRBJ1-5, with TRBD1 matching over 8 bases. Per the germline V gene, CDR1 is LNHDA and CDR2 is SQIVND (reference sequence). V trimming: 6 bases; J trimming: 5 bases; junction bases outside the gene matches: 6. The CDR3 length is 14 residues. The chain's CDR3 is CASRDRVGDQPQHF. CDR3 nucleotide sequence: TGTGCCAGTAGGGACAGGGTGGGCGATCAGCCCCAGCATTTT. Together with reference TRBV19 and TRBJ1-5, the CDR3 gives the full variable domain: DGGITQSPKYLFRKEGQNVTLSCEQNLNHDAMYWYRQDPGQGLRLIYYSQIVNDFQKGDIAEGYSVSREKKESFPLTVTSAQKNPTAFYLCASRDRVGDQPQHFGDGTRLSIL.

Only one count was recorded for this clone. The genes are TRBV3-1 (or the pseudogene TRBV3-2) and TRBJ2-1; TRBD2 aligns across 12 bases. The CDR3 is 13 residues long. Germline-derived CDR1 and CDR2 are LGHDT and YNNKEL (reference sequence). V gave up 6 bases and J gave up 14 bases; unmatched junction bases: 8. The CDR3: CASSATSGSIEFF. The CDR3 DNA follows: TGTGCCAGCAGTGCGACTAGCGGGAGCATAGAGTTCTTC.

This CDR3 reads CASSDGQSYEQYF. CDR3 DNA: TGTGCCAGCAGTGACGGACAGTCCTACGAGCAGTACTTC. This rearrangement joins TRBV2 to TRBJ2-7; possibly TRBD1 for D (6 bases). There are 13 residues in the CDR3. Germline loops: CDR1 SNHLY, CDR2 FYNNEI. V lost 3 bases, J lost 1 base, and 7 bases lay in between.

The CDR3: CASSYELRTGQYSNQPQHF. In DNA, the CDR3 is TGTGCCAGCAGTTACGAGCTTCGGACAGGGCAATATAGCAATCAGCCCCAGCATTTT. The chain couples TRBV6-2 or TRBV6-3 to TRBJ1-5; 8 bases are a match to TRBD1. CDR3 length equals 19 residues. CDR1 and CDR2 from the germline V gene are MNHEY and SVGEGT. With V trimmed by 2 bases and J by 0 bases, 12 bases remained unmatched.

In this sample, this clone turned up a few times. At one boundary the junction diverges from the germline segment, which might be a read error. The chain employs TRBV9 and TRBJ2-1; tentatively, D is TRBD2 (6 bases). Germline CDR1 and CDR2: SGDLS and YYNGEE. This CDR3 region has 13 residues. CDR3 protein: CASSVGALAQPLF. DNA for the CDR3: TGTGCCAGCAGCGTAGGGGCCCTAGCGCAGCCGCTCTTC.

The rearrangement joins TRBV10-1 to TRBJ1-3; D unclear. CDR1 WNHNN and CDR2 SYGVQD come from the germline V gene (reference sequence). The CDR3 loop spans 13 amino acids. V dropped 8 bases and J dropped 4 bases, with 12 bases sitting between them. The CDR3 region has the DNA TGCGCCAGCTCTCCCCGGTTGGGAAACACCATATATTTT. Protein sequence: CASSPRLGNTIYF.

The chain joins TRBV2 to TRBJ2-3; D remains unclear. CDR3 length: 14 residues. Trimming removed 4 bases from V and 1 base from J, with 9 bases in between. CDR1 and CDR2 from the germline V gene are SNHLY and FYNNEI. CDR3 DNA: TGTGCCAGCAGTGTAGGAAGCGGCACAGATACGCAGTATTTT. This sequence encodes CASSVGSGTDTQYF.

V is TRBV18 and J is TRBJ1-1; 7 bases align to TRBD1. CDR3 length: 14 amino acids. Germline assignment: CDR1 KGHSH and CDR2 LQKENI. V was clipped by 3 bases and J by 1 base; unmatched bases: 2. CDR3 sequence (DNA): TGTGCCAGCTCACCGACAGGGCCGAACACTGAAGCTTTCTTT. It yields the protein CASSPTGPNTEAFF.

V and J are TRBV2 and TRBJ1-5; 7 bases are shared with TRBD1. The CDR3 runs 14 residues. The ends lost 3 bases at V and 7 bases at J; junction bases unmatched: 6. CDR1 and CDR2 from the germline V gene are SNHLY and FYNNEI. This CDR3 is CASSDQGVGQPQHF. The CDR3 nucleotides read TGTGCCAGCAGTGACCAGGGGGTAGGCCAGCCCCAGCATTTT.

The chain links TRBV3-1 (or the pseudogene TRBV3-2) to TRBJ2-1; 9 nucleotides match TRBD1. CDR3 length: 17 residues. Germline lookup yields CDR1 LGHDT and CDR2 YNNKEL (reference sequence). V was pared by 3 bases and J by 9 bases, with 15 bases of the junction left unmatched. The CDR3 sequence: CASSHSRDRVSKGEQFF. DNA for the CDR3: TGTGCCAGCAGCCATTCCCGGGACAGGGTTAGTAAAGGTGAGCAGTTCTTC.

The rearrangement uses TRBV5-1 and TRBJ2-1; 7 bases agree with TRBD1. The CDR3 has 13 residues. Trimming cost V 5 bases and J 6 bases; bases outside gene matches: 5. Looked up from germline, CDR1 is SGHRS and CDR2 is YFSETQ. The CDR3 region has the DNA TGCGCCAGCAGGGTACAGGGGAGCAATGAGCAGTTCTTC. It translates to CASRVQGSNEQFF.

This sequence joins TRBV14 and TRBJ1-3, with 9 bases lining up with TRBD1. Trimming at V came to 3 bases and at J to 2 bases, leaving 8 bases not matched to a gene. CDR1 and CDR2 from the germline V gene are SGHDN and FVKESK. There are 17 residues in the CDR3. The DNA of the CDR3 is TGTGCCAGCAGCCAGCGGACAGGGGATATCGCTGGAAACACCATATATTTT. This sequence encodes CASSQRTGDIAGNTIYF.

This chain uses TRBV28 with TRBJ1-4; D not certain. The V end lost 6 bases, the J end lost 8 bases, and 10 bases lay between the germline ends. This CDR3 has 12 amino acids. The germline CDR1 and CDR2 sequences are MDHEN and SYDVKM. CDR3 residues: CASSLPQEKLFF. The CDR3, as DNA: TGTGCCAGCAGCCTACCGCAAGAAAAACTGTTTTTT.

DNA of the CDR3: TGTGCCATCAAAAGCGGGAGGAACACCGGGGAGCTGTTTTTT. This gives the protein CAIKSGRNTGELFF. This chain joins TRBV10-3 and TRBJ2-2; TRBD2 matches at 8 bases. V shed 7 bases and J 1 base; nucleotides not matched to a gene: 2. The CDR3 length is 14 residues. Germline-derived CDR1 and CDR2 are ENHRY and SYGVKD.

This sequence joins TRBV18 and TRBJ2-3, with no clear D. Germline CDR1 is KGHSH and CDR2 is LQKENI. Trimming shortened V by 3 bases and J by 0 bases, and 4 bases separated the two germline ends. The CDR3 consists of 13 residues. The CDR3 DNA reads TGTGCCAGCTCACCGTTAAGCACAGATACGCAGTATTTT. Translation: CASSPLSTDTQYF. Variable domain in full (rest from reference TRBV18 and TRBJ2-3): NAGVMQNPRHLVRRRGQEARLRCSPMKGHSHVYWYRQLPEEGLKFMVYLQKENIIDESGMPKERFSAEFPKEGPSILRIQQVVRGDSAAYFCASSPLSTDTQYFGPGTRLTVL.

The chain employs TRBV11-2 and TRBJ1-1; a weak D match, TRBD1 (6 bases). This CDR3 is 15 amino acids long. The V gene lost 4 bases and the J gene lost 1 base, with 13 bases spanning the gap. Germline-derived CDR1 and CDR2 are SGHAT and FQNNGV. The CDR3 loop reads CASSSTTQGNTEAFF. The CDR3 nucleotides read TGTGCCAGCAGCTCCACGACACAGGGGAACACTGAAGCTTTCTTT.

The rearrangement uses TRBV28 and TRBJ1-6; TRBD1 aligns across 9 bases. J was trimmed by 7 bases and V by 5 bases; bases with no gene match: 3. Germline CDR1 is MDHEN and CDR2 is SYDVKM. This CDR3 spans 14 amino acids. The CDR3 DNA follows: TGTGCCAGCAGTCTAGGACAGGGGAATTCACCCCTCCACTTT. Translated: CASSLGQGNSPLHF.

The chain links TRBV7-6 to TRBJ1-3; D is ambiguous. The V gene's germline CDR1 is SGHVS and CDR2 FNYEAQ. The CDR3 consists of 16 residues. With 0 bases removed from V and 0 bases from J, the gap between germline ends came to 9 bases. CDR3 bases: TGTGCCAGCAGCTTAGCGCAGTCCTTCTCTGGAAACACCATATATTTT. Residues: CASSLAQSFSGNTIYF.

The V and J genes are TRBV16 and TRBJ1-1; 7 positions agree with TRBD1. The ends lost 0 bases at V and 9 bases at J; junction bases unmatched: 1. Germline V lookup: CDR1 KGHSY, CDR2 FQNENV. CDR3 length: 12 amino acids. The CDR3 reads CASSQSTGKAFF. DNA of the CDR3: TGTGCCAGCAGCCAATCGACAGGGAAAGCTTTCTTT.

The J gene is TRBJ2-1, the V gene TRBV11-2; TRBD1 matches 7 bases. Looked up from germline, CDR1 is SGHAT and CDR2 is FQNNGV. After removal of 2 bases from V and 6 bases from J, the junction contained 7 bases not matched to a gene. CDR3 length: 15 amino acids. The CDR3 sequence: CASSLNRGPSNEQFF. For the CDR3, the DNA is TGTGCCAGCAGCTTAAACAGGGGCCCCTCCAATGAGCAGTTCTTC.

V is TRBV7-8 and J is TRBJ1-3, with D hard to call. Per the germline V gene, CDR1 is SGHVS and CDR2 is FQNEAQ. The CDR3 sequence is 15 residues long. Trimming pared 2 bases from V and 0 bases from J, leaving 8 bases between. CDR3 in DNA: TGTGCCAGCAGCTTACTTACTTCCTCTGGAAACACCATATATTTT. Encoded protein: CASSLLTSSGNTIYF. Full variable domain (remainder filled in from reference TRBV7-8 and TRBJ1-3): GAGVSQSPRYKVAKRGQDVALRCDPISGHVSLFWYQQALGQGPEFLTYFQNEAQLDKSGLPSDRFFAERPEGSVSTLKIQRTQQEDSAVYLCASSLLTSSGNTIYFGEGSWLTVV.